The 24 T cell receptor beta chains presented below share a single source sample, sequenced in a study of graft-versus-host responses after intestinal transplantation. The antigens for these receptors are not known. Here immunoSEQ multiplex PCR was the method, and the copy in TCRdb shows in-frame clones only, minus some. The sample contains about 90,000 clones, about nine tenths of which appear only once. Material: unstimulated CD4+ T cells sorted from spleen or lymph node cells, obtained before intestinal transplant. The origin of the receptors is a human donor who received an intestinal transplant.

The chain has TRBV7-3 and TRBJ2-5; 10 nucleotides agree with TRBD2. CDR3 length equals 13 residues. The V gene end was trimmed by 6 bases and the J gene end by 4 bases; junction bases not matched to a gene: 2. CDR1 SGHTA and CDR2 FQGTGA come from the germline V gene. This chain's CDR3 is CASRRLAGETQYF. The CDR3 DNA is TGTGCCAGCAGAAGACTAGCGGGAGAGACCCAGTACTTC.

This sequence joins TRBV29-1 and TRBJ1-3; 7 bases agree with TRBD1. This CDR3 contains 16 residues. Germline CDR1 reads SQVTM; CDR2 reads ANQGSEA. Unmatched junction bases numbered 9, after V lost 4 bases and J lost 0 bases. The CDR3 loop is CSVVKAGGSSGNTIYF. In DNA form, the CDR3 reads TGCAGCGTTGTAAAGGCAGGGGGTTCCTCTGGAAACACCATATATTTT.

This clone was detected once. The CDR3, as DNA: TGTGCCAGCAGCGTTAGCACTAGCACAGATACGCAGTATTTT. As protein: CASSVSTSTDTQYF. The rearrangement uses TRBV9 and TRBJ2-3; D ambiguous. V was shortened by 2 bases and J by 0 bases, with 7 bases between the two germline ends. CDR1 SGDLS and CDR2 YYNGEE come from the germline V gene. The CDR3 runs to 14 residues.

The chain has TRBV5-6 and TRBJ2-5, with D unclear. The CDR3 sequence is 13 residues long. Germline V gene sequence: CDR1 SGHDT, CDR2 YYEEEE. Deletions cut 4 bases from V and 5 bases from J, with 12 bases between. This chain's CDR3 is CASSPRLGETQYF. Here the CDR3 DNA reads TGTGCCAGCAGCCCCCGACTGGGGGAGACCCAGTACTTC.

In this sample, this clone turned up once. The rearrangement links TRBV4-1 to TRBJ2-7; 9 nucleotides align to TRBD2. Germline CDR1 is MGHRA and CDR2 is YSYEKL. V lost 3 bases to trimming and J lost 3 bases; unmatched junction nucleotides: 3. There are 14 residues in the CDR3. This CDR3 is CASSHGTSFYEQYF. The CDR3 coding sequence is TGCGCCAGCAGCCACGGGACTAGCTTCTACGAGCAGTACTTC.

The rearrangement joins TRBV27 to TRBJ2-7, with D perhaps TRBD1 (6 bases). Trimming shortened V by 5 bases and J by 3 bases, and 11 bases separated the two germline ends. This CDR3 comprises 13 residues. CDR1 and CDR2 from the germline V gene are MNHEY and SMNVEV (reference sequence). CDR3 amino acids: CASSPGHLYEQYF. CDR3 sequence (DNA): TGTGCCAGCAGTCCGGGACACCTCTACGAGCAGTACTTC.

The CDR3 nucleotides are TGTGCCAGCAGCGGGGGGGCTTTCTCCCCCACAGATACGCAGTATTTT. This translates into CASSGGAFSPTDTQYF. The chain has TRBV5-6 and TRBJ2-3, with D possibly being TRBD2 (7 bases). CDR1 and CDR2 (germline): SGHDT, YYEEEE. The CDR3 consists of 16 residues. The V end was cut by 4 bases, the J end by 2 bases, with 17 bases between.

This clone was observed once. The chain links TRBV27 to TRBJ2-5; 9 bases match TRBD1. The DNA end lines up better with TRBJ2-7; the J call may be wrong. Germline V gives CDR1 MNHEY, CDR2 SMNVEV (reference sequence). The CDR3 has 14 amino acids. The CDR3 sequence: CATGQGPISYEQYF. In nucleotides, the CDR3 is TGTGCCACCGGACAGGGGCCCATCTCCTACGAGCAGTACTTC.

The CDR3 DNA sequence: TGTGCCAGCAGCCCTGGGACAGGGGGCCTCTCCTACGAGCAGTACTTC. Translation gives CASSPGTGGLSYEQYF. The chain has TRBV7-9 and TRBJ2-7, with 12 bases aligning to TRBD1. The junction had 5 bases not matched to a gene; V was cut back by 5 bases and J by 0 bases. The CDR3 consists of 16 residues. Germline V gene data show CDR1 as SEHNR and CDR2 as FQNEAQ (reference sequence).

The CDR3 DNA is TGCGCCAGCAGCTTTCGGACTAGCGGGAGTAACAATGAGCAGTTCTTC. Protein sequence: CASSFRTSGSNNEQFF. The V call is TRBV5-1, the J call TRBJ2-1, with TRBD2 matching 13 bases. From germline, CDR1 is SGHRS and CDR2 YFSETQ. CDR3 length: 16 residues. With 2 bases clipped from V and 5 bases from J, the junction kept 4 bases outside the gene matches.

The rearrangement uses TRBV6-5 and TRBJ2-3, with TRBD1 matching 9 bases. V lost 2 bases to trimming and J lost 3 bases; unmatched junction nucleotides: 6. This CDR3 is built from 16 residues. Germline values: CDR1 MNHEY, CDR2 SVGAGI. The CDR3 loop reads CASSYRRTGVTDTQYF. CDR3 sequence (DNA): TGTGCCAGCAGTTACAGAAGGACAGGGGTAACAGATACGCAGTATTTT.

CDR3 sequence (DNA): TGCGCCTGCGGGACAGATACTAACTCCTACGAGCAGTACTTC. Its translation: CACGTDTNSYEQYF. The chain employs TRBV5-1 and TRBJ2-7, with a tentative D call TRBD1 (7 bases). This CDR3 comprises 14 residues. Germline V gives CDR1 SGHRS, CDR2 YFSETQ. Trimming removed 10 bases at V and 0 bases at J, with 17 bases between.

This clone was detected a few times. V usage is TRBV6-1 and J usage is TRBJ1-3, with D unresolved. V lost 3 bases to trimming and J lost 2 bases, with 5 bases between them. Looked up from germline, CDR1 is MNHNS and CDR2 is SASEGT. The CDR3 consists of 13 residues. CDR3 DNA: TGTGCCAGCAGTGACGGGCCTGGAAACACCATATATTTT. Translation: CASSDGPGNTIYF.

The rearrangement uses TRBV27 and TRBJ1-6; 8 nucleotides line up with TRBD1. V shed 6 bases, J shed 9 bases, and the junction held 7 bases outside the gene matches. The CDR3 loop spans 14 amino acids. Germline loops: CDR1 MNHEY, CDR2 SMNVEV (reference sequence). CDR3 DNA: TGTGCCAGCAGGTCGGCAGGGGGCGGTTCACCCCTCCACTTT. Translating it yields CASRSAGGGSPLHF.

This clone appeared a single time. The rearrangement joins TRBV27 to TRBJ2-5; D is uncertain. The CDR3 has 13 residues. The V gene lost 7 bases and the J gene lost 10 bases, with 19 bases spanning the gap. Germline CDR1 and CDR2: MNHEY and SMNVEV (reference sequence). The chain's CDR3 is CASTSSGGLNQYF. The CDR3 nucleotides are TGTGCCAGCACCTCCTCCGGCGGTCTGAACCAGTACTTC.

The rearrangement uses TRBV6-6 and TRBJ1-1; TRBD1 matches at 9 bases. V shed 0 bases, J shed 1 base, and the junction held 0 bases outside the gene matches. Germline V gene sequence: CDR1 MNHNY, CDR2 SVGAGI (reference sequence). The CDR3 covers 15 residues. CDR3 sequence reads: CASSYSDRGNTEAFF. CDR3 DNA: TGTGCCAGCAGTTACTCGGACAGGGGGAACACTGAAGCTTTCTTT.

The V call is TRBV28, the J call TRBJ2-7; D gene unclear. The CDR3 spans 14 residues. The V end lost 3 bases, the J end lost 5 bases, and 14 bases lay between the germline ends. Per the germline V gene, CDR1 is MDHEN and CDR2 is SYDVKM. The CDR3 sequence is CASSFLETYHEQYF. The CDR3 region has the DNA TGTGCCAGCAGTTTTCTGGAGACATACCACGAGCAGTACTTC.

This clone has only one observation. At one end the junction does not follow the germline gene, possibly because of a read error. The gene calls are TRBV5-5 and TRBJ1-4; tentative D call: TRBD1 (6 bases). The CDR3 has 15 residues. CDR1 is SGHKS and CDR2 is YYEKEE in the germline V gene (reference sequence). The DNA of the CDR3 is TGTGCCAGAAGCTTGGCGTGCAGGGGTGGTGAAAAACTGTTTTTT. Its protein is CARSLACRGGEKLFF.

This clone has only a few counts. The sample holds other DNA sequences that translate to the same CDR3. This chain connects TRBV5-1 to TRBJ1-2; D might be TRBD1 (5 bases). Germline CDR1 SGHRS, CDR2 YFSETQ. V lost 0 bases, J lost 8 bases, and 14 bases lay in between. The CDR3 has 14 residues. The CDR3 sequence: CASSLGGQGKGYTF. The CDR3 DNA reads as TGCGCCAGCAGCTTGGGAGGGCAGGGAAAGGGCTACACCTTC.

The gene calls are TRBV27 and TRBJ1-2; D uncertain. The CDR3 loop spans 13 amino acids. The germline gives CDR1 MNHEY, CDR2 SMNVEV (reference sequence). V was pared by 2 bases and J by 2 bases, with 6 bases between. CDR3 coding DNA: TGTGCCAGCAGTTTAAAGCGGAACTATGGCTACACCTTC. Translation: CASSLKRNYGYTF.

The V and J genes are TRBV9 and TRBJ2-3; 7 nucleotides line up with TRBD2. This CDR3 comprises 17 residues. Germline V lookup: CDR1 SGDLS, CDR2 YYNGEE. The junction had 16 bases not matched to a gene; V was cut back by 3 bases and J by 6 bases. In nucleotides, the CDR3 is TGTGCCAGCAGCGCCTCGGACGGGAGGCCCGGGTGGGATACGCAGTATTTT. Its protein product is CASSASDGRPGWDTQYF.

The V gene is TRBV19, the J gene TRBJ2-1; D is ambiguous. Per the germline V gene, CDR1 is LNHDA and CDR2 is SQIVND (reference sequence). Trimming took 1 base from V and 5 from J, leaving 6 bases between them. The CDR3 covers 13 residues. The CDR3 loop is CASSIGIHNEQFF. Written as DNA, the CDR3 is TGTGCCAGTAGTATAGGGATACACAATGAGCAGTTCTTC.

This clone was counted a single time. The CDR3 loop is CSVGGRGLNAYEQYF. As DNA, the CDR3 is TGCAGCGTTGGGGGCAGGGGGCTAAACGCCTACGAGCAGTACTTC. The chain uses TRBV29-1 and TRBJ2-5; 8 positions match TRBD1. TRBJ2-7 explains the end of the DNA better; the J call may be wrong. The CDR3 spans 15 residues. The germline V gene encodes CDR1 SQVTM and CDR2 ANQGSEA.

On this clone: Distinct nucleotide sequences in the sample also encode this CDR3. The CDR3, as DNA: TGTGCCAGCAGCCAAGTGCGCGGGAGGGGCGGGGAGCTGTTTTTT. Amino acid sequence: CASSQVRGRGGELFF. J is TRBJ2-2 and V is TRBV4-2, with 9 bases that match TRBD2. This CDR3 has 15 residues. The J segment lost 7 bases and the V segment lost 1 base, leaving 4 bases of the junction unmatched. CDR1 LGHNA and CDR2 YNFKEQ come from the germline V gene.